Presented here are 8 T cell receptor beta chains from one specimen sequenced in a study of beta chain features in type 1 diabetes. Expressed TCRB transcripts got sequenced, as all isolated RNA was reverse transcribed. Assay used: immunoSEQ multiplex PCR; TCRdb lists only in-frame clones, some missing. Counted here are under 350,000 clones, approximately 15% occurring once; the ten biggest clones make up about 0.016%. General study findings and limits: There was a moderate but significant shortening of TCRB CDR3s in all four CD4+ subsets of Type 1 diabetes patients.

Their specific antigens are unknown. The specimen was naive CD4+ T cells from blood. These receptor sequences come from a man under 40 with type 1 diabetes.

V gene TRBV30 combines with J gene TRBJ1-3; 7 bases are a match to TRBD1. V trimming: 5 bases; J trimming: 2 bases; junction bases outside the gene matches: 3. The CDR3 covers 13 residues. CDR1 is GTSNPN and CDR2 is SVGIG in the germline V gene (reference sequence). Written as DNA, the CDR3 is TGTGCCTGGGACAGGGCGGCTGGAAACACCATATATTTT. It is translated as CAWDRAAGNTIYF.

Written as DNA, the CDR3 is TGTGCCAGCAGCGGACTAGCGGCTTACAATGAGCAGTTCTTC. Its translation: CASSGLAAYNEQFF. V gene TRBV7-9 combines with J gene TRBJ2-1; the match to TRBD2 covers 10 bases. V lost 5 bases to trimming and J lost 4 bases; unmatched junction nucleotides: 2. Germline loops: CDR1 SEHNR, CDR2 FQNEAQ (reference sequence). This CDR3 is 14 amino acids long.

This clone has only a few counts. V gene TRBV5-1 combines with J gene TRBJ1-4; TRBD1 aligns across 7 bases. The V and J ends lost 7 bases and 3 bases, in that order; junction bases with no gene match: 6. This CDR3 is 14 amino acids long. Germline loops: CDR1 SGHRS, CDR2 YFSETQ. The CDR3 spells CASGTGTANEKLFF. DNA of the CDR3: TGCGCCAGCGGAACCGGGACAGCTAATGAAAAACTGTTTTTT.

In this sample, this clone turned up a few times. The chain combines TRBV7-8 with TRBJ2-1; TRBD2 matches at 7 bases. Germline loops: CDR1 SGHVS, CDR2 FQNEAQ. V lost 5 bases, J lost 0 bases, and 13 bases stayed unmatched. CDR3 size: 18 residues. DNA for the CDR3: TGTGCCAGCAGCCCCCGCCGGGCTAGCGGATTCTCCTACAATGAGCAGTTCTTC. It is translated as CASSPRRASGFSYNEQFF.

This clone was recorded a few times. As DNA, the CDR3 is TGTGCCAGCTCACTGGGACAGGGGGCTGGCGGCTACACCTTC. It is translated as CASSLGQGAGGYTF. V is TRBV18 and J is TRBJ1-2; TRBD1 agrees at 12 bases. Germline V gene sequence: CDR1 KGHSH, CDR2 LQKENI. With V trimmed by 4 bases and J by 8 bases, 5 bases remained unmatched. CDR3 size: 14 residues.

This clone has just a few counts. This chain joins TRBV7-3 and TRBJ1-2, with 10 bases that match TRBD1. Germline CDR1 SGHTA, CDR2 FQGTGA. V lost 5 bases, J lost 5 bases, and 5 bases stayed unmatched. The CDR3 covers 14 residues. For the CDR3, the DNA is TGTGCCAGCAGCCCGGACAGGGGGAGTTATGGCTACACCTTC. Its protein is CASSPDRGSYGYTF.

The V gene is TRBV5-1, the J gene TRBJ2-1; 12 bases line up with TRBD2. The length of the CDR3 is 17 residues. Germline V gene lookup returns CDR1 SGHRS and CDR2 YFSETQ. J lost 4 bases, V lost 4 bases, and 9 bases had no gene match. The chain's CDR3 is CASSGGPGTSGYNEQFF. The CDR3 bases are TGCGCCAGCAGCGGCGGACCCGGGACTAGCGGGTACAATGAGCAGTTCTTC.

CDR3 DNA: TGTGCCAGCAGCTTTAATGCAGGGGGTGGCTACACCTTC. It translates to CASSFNAGGGYTF. The V call is TRBV13, the J call TRBJ1-2; TRBD1 aligns across 7 bases. The CDR3 length is 13 residues. The ends lost 3 bases at V and 7 bases at J; junction bases unmatched: 5. CDR1 and CDR2 (germline): PRHDT, FYEKMQ (reference sequence).